The 19 T cell receptor beta chains in this list originate from one sample, sequenced in a study of CD8 T cells in ankylosing spondylitis. TCRdb re-called the 5' RACE reads with MiXCR, one entry per CDR3 protein. The sample includes approximately 340,000 distinct CDR3 sequences, about 15% seen only once; the top ten take 0.9% to 1.2%. Sequencing was done on a sample of blood, either unsorted or a sorted T cell fraction (not recorded which). These receptors all come from a male donor with ankylosing spondylitis or in good health (not recorded which).

This clonotype was picked up a small number of times. The chain uses TRBV5-1 and TRBJ2-3; 9 bases map to TRBD2. The CDR3 extends over 15 amino acids. Per the germline V gene, CDR1 is SGHRS and CDR2 is YFSETQ. V lost 5 bases, J lost 0 bases, and 4 bases stayed unmatched. CDR3 DNA sequence: TGCGCCAGCAGGGGTAGCGGGGGAAGCACAGATACGCAGTATTTT. The encoded protein is CASRGSGGSTDTQYF.

This clonotype has more than one count but fewer than ten. V and J are TRBV27 and TRBJ2-3, with a possible D match to TRBD1 (7 bases). This CDR3 spans 16 amino acids. Trimming stripped 7 bases from V and 5 bases from J, with 22 bases between. Germline assignment: CDR1 MNHEY and CDR2 SMNVEV (reference sequence). CDR3 sequence (DNA): TGTGCCAGCACCTCAGGGGGAGGCTACTCCGGAGATACGCAGTATTTT. Its translation: CASTSGGGYSGDTQYF.

The chain combines TRBV3-1 with TRBJ2-4; unclear D gene. Germline assignment: CDR1 LGHDT and CDR2 YNNKEL (reference sequence). V gave up 1 base and J gave up 0 bases, with 13 bases separating them. CDR3 length equals 17 residues. Here the CDR3 reads CASSQGETSLAKNIQYF. CDR3 in DNA: TGTGCCAGCAGCCAAGGGGAAACATCTTTAGCCAAAAACATTCAGTACTTC.

The chain combines TRBV10-3 with TRBJ2-7; a possible D gene is TRBD2 (5 bases). Germline values: CDR1 ENHRY, CDR2 SYGVKD. The germline V and J ends were trimmed by 7 bases and 3 bases, with 10 bases remaining between them. The CDR3 runs to 12 residues. The DNA for the CDR3 is TGTGCCATCATGGCCACTAGCTACGAGCAGTACTTC. Its protein product is CAIMATSYEQYF.

This clonotype appeared a few times. This sequence joins TRBV2 and TRBJ2-3; D not resolved. V was shortened by 9 bases and J by 0 bases, with 13 bases between the two germline ends. This CDR3 is 14 amino acids long. Germline-derived CDR1 and CDR2 are SNHLY and FYNNEI. Here the CDR3 DNA reads TGTGCCAGTCAGCAGATTTCTAGCACAGATACGCAGTATTTT. It is translated as CASQQISSTDTQYF.

The genes are TRBV7-9 and TRBJ2-7; D is perhaps TRBD2 (6 bases). From germline, CDR1 is SEHNR and CDR2 FQNEAQ (reference sequence). Between the trimmed V and J ends, which lost 8 bases and 7 bases, there was a span of 15 bases. CDR3 size: 12 residues. The CDR3 loop is CASGAGWSEQYF. For the CDR3, the DNA is TGTGCCAGCGGCGCGGGGTGGAGTGAGCAGTACTTC.

V and J are TRBV14 and TRBJ2-7, with 11 bases aligning to TRBD1. The germline V gene has CDR1 SGHDN and CDR2 FVKESK. Trimming removed 2 bases from V and 7 bases from J; junction bases left unmatched: 13. The CDR3 spans 17 residues. CDR3 amino acids: CASSQPRDRGSLWEQYF. CDR3 nucleotide sequence: TGTGCCAGCAGCCAACCCCGGGACAGGGGGTCCCTATGGGAGCAGTACTTC.

This clonotype was counted only a few times. The chain uses TRBV6-2 or TRBV6-3 and TRBJ2-3; tentative D call: TRBD2 (5 bases). The CDR3 has 13 residues. V lost 11 bases and J 2 bases, leaving 14 bases between the germline ends. Per the germline V gene, CDR1 is MNHEY and CDR2 is SVGEGT. The CDR3 protein is CAGRRESTDTQYF. CDR3 DNA: TGTGCCGGTCGACGGGAATCCACAGATACGCAGTATTTT.

The chain joins TRBV12-3 or TRBV12-4 to TRBJ1-2; 9 bases are a match to TRBD1. Losses at the gene ends were 5 bases for V and 8 bases for J; bases not matched to a gene: 6. This CDR3 spans 13 amino acids. The CDR3 loop reads CASSPGTGSGYTF. The CDR3 DNA sequence: TGTGCCAGCAGTCCCGGGACAGGGTCCGGCTACACCTTC.

The V call is TRBV20-1, the J call TRBJ2-5; TRBD2 aligns across 7 bases. CDR1 is DFQATT, CDR2 SNEGSKA, per germline (reference sequence). This CDR3 contains 12 residues. The chain's CDR3 is CSGGFLQETQYF. In nucleotides, the CDR3 is TGCAGCGGGGGGTTTTTACAGGAGACCCAGTACTTC.

This sequence joins TRBV5-1 and TRBJ2-5, with D unclear. V was trimmed by 4 bases and J by 0 bases, leaving 13 bases between them. The CDR3 covers 15 residues. In germline, CDR1 is SGHRS, CDR2 YFSETQ. CDR3 protein: CASSTMTGHQETQYF. The CDR3 nucleotides read TGCGCCAGCAGCACTATGACTGGTCACCAAGAGACCCAGTACTTC.

Ten or more counts support this clonotype. The gene calls are TRBV5-1 and TRBJ2-1; D possibly matches TRBD1 or TRBD2 (7 bases each). CDR1 and CDR2 (germline): SGHRS, YFSETQ. CDR3 length: 15 residues. V lost 2 bases, J lost 3 bases, and 12 bases lay in between. The CDR3 sequence: CASSFTGEGYNEQFF. CDR3 nucleotide sequence: TGCGCCAGCAGCTTCACAGGGGAGGGCTACAATGAGCAGTTCTTC.

This clonotype occurred a few times. The genes are TRBV29-1 and TRBJ1-2; D unclear. The CDR3 sequence is 13 residues long. The V gene lost 6 bases and the J gene lost 4 bases, with 15 bases spanning the gap. Germline loops: CDR1 SQVTM, CDR2 ANQGSEA. CDR3 nucleotides: TGCAGCGTGGGGAGGGTCCACACCTATGGCTACACCTTC. Translation: CSVGRVHTYGYTF. Looking up the rest from reference TRBV29-1 and TRBJ1-2 gives the full variable domain: SAVISQKPSRDICQRGTSLTIQCQVDSQVTMMFWYRQQPGQSLTLIATANQGSEATYESGFVIDKFPISRPNLTFSTLTVSNMSPEDSSIYLCSVGRVHTYGYTFGSGTRLTVV.

The chain links TRBV20-1 to TRBJ1-2; 7 nucleotides align to TRBD1. Trimming removed 0 bases from V and 10 bases from J; junction bases left unmatched: 5. The CDR3 extends over 12 amino acids. The V gene's germline CDR1 is DFQATT and CDR2 SNEGSKA (reference sequence). This CDR3 is CSARERGRAYTF. The CDR3 region has the DNA TGCAGTGCTAGAGAAAGGGGGCGCGCCTACACCTTC.

This chain connects TRBV10-3 to TRBJ2-3; D uncertain. Germline V lookup: CDR1 ENHRY, CDR2 SYGVKD. The CDR3 covers 13 residues. Deletions cut 6 bases from V and 0 bases from J, with 7 bases between. The CDR3 region is CAIRVTSTDTQYF. The CDR3, as DNA: TGTGCCATCAGGGTTACAAGCACAGATACGCAGTATTTT.

The sample holds a few counts of this clonotype. The chain is built from TRBV4-1 and TRBJ2-1; D remains ambiguous. Per germline, CDR1 MGHRA and CDR2 YSYEKL. With 0 bases removed from V and 11 bases from J, the gap between germline ends came to 11 bases. This CDR3 is built from 13 residues. In nucleotides, the CDR3 is TGCGCCAGCAGCCAAGACAGGCTAGTTAAGCAGTTCTTC. As protein: CASSQDRLVKQFF.

This clonotype was seen only a few times. The chain joins TRBV25-1 to TRBJ2-2; D ambiguous. Germline V lookup: CDR1 MGHDK, CDR2 SYGVNS. The germline V and J ends were trimmed by 2 bases and 5 bases, with 15 bases remaining between them. The length of the CDR3 is 16 residues. The CDR3 DNA reads TGTGCCAGCAGTGAAGGCGCGAGTTCCAGGACCGGGGAGCTGTTTTTT. Protein: CASSEGASSRTGELFF.

The rearrangement uses TRBV5-4 and TRBJ2-1; 10 nucleotides align to TRBD2. CDR1 SGHNT and CDR2 YYREEE come from the germline V gene (reference sequence). The CDR3 loop spans 15 amino acids. With 4 bases clipped from V and 7 bases from J, the junction kept 8 bases outside the gene matches. CDR3 in DNA: TGTGCCAGCAGCGTCCCGGAGCGGGGGGGAAATGAGCAGTTCTTC. As protein: CASSVPERGGNEQFF.

This clonotype was observed a few times. The V and J genes are TRBV20-1 and TRBJ2-5; perhaps TRBD2 as D (6 bases). From germline, CDR1 is DFQATT and CDR2 SNEGSKA (reference sequence). V was trimmed by 6 bases and J by 2 bases, leaving 10 bases between them. The CDR3 covers 12 residues. CDR3 residues: CSAPREQETQYF. The CDR3 bases are TGCAGTGCCCCACGGGAGCAAGAGACCCAGTACTTC.